Listed below are T cell receptor beta chains from one sample, sequenced in a study of identifying expanded T cells in peripheral blood. Produced via immunoSEQ multiplex PCR; TCRdb's table is partial and in-frame only. The sample yields under 100,000 clones, roughly 85% seen once. Sequencing used blood. These receptors came from a person between 18 and 75 years old in good health. Both conserved end residues are part of each CDR3. The order of the fields is D gene, V gene, CDR3 length, clone size, J gene, CDR3 protein, CDR3 DNA. A D gene is named only where the DNA matches it firmly. The size entry is marked missing in some rows and otherwise reads once, few, many or a size class.

D: .; V: TRBV7-2; length: 14; size: .; J: TRBJ1-1; CDR3: CASSSSRTNTEAFF; DNA: TGTGCCAGCAGCTCCTCCCGGACGAACACTGAAGCTTTCTTT
D: TRBD1; V: TRBV7-9; length: 15; size: .; J: TRBJ1-2; CDR3: CASSSSSDRGHGYTF; DNA: TGTGCCAGCAGCTCAAGCTCAGACAGGGGGCATGGCTACACCTTC
D: .; V: TRBV2; length: 15; size: .; J: TRBJ2-7; CDR3: CASSVGDINTYEQYF; DNA: TGTGCCAGCAGCGTCGGGGACATCAACACCTACGAGCAGTACTTC
D: .; V: TRBV7-9; length: 15; size: .; J: TRBJ1-4; CDR3: CASSYYKETNEKLFF; DNA: TGTGCCAGCAGCTATTACAAGGAAACTAATGAAAAACTGTTTTTT
D: .; V: TRBV6-6; length: 16; size: .; J: TRBJ2-6; CDR3: CASIYGGSSGANVLTF; DNA: TGTGCCAGCATCTACGGGGGAAGCTCTGGGGCCAACGTCCTGACTTTC
D: TRBD1; V: TRBV6-5; length: 15; size: .; J: TRBJ2-1; CDR3: CASSASGTGNNEQFF; DNA: TGTGCCAGCAGTGCGTCCGGGACAGGGAACAATGAGCAGTTCTTC
D: .; V: TRBV30; length: 16; size: .; J: TRBJ1-1; CDR3: CAWSGPVGGRYTEAFF; DNA: TGTGCCTGGAGCGGGCCCGTGGGGGGACGGTACACTGAAGCTTTCTTT
D: .; V: TRBV18; length: 15; size: .; J: TRBJ1-1; CDR3: CASSPPSWQATEAFF; DNA: TGTGCCAGCTCACCACCCAGCTGGCAGGCCACTGAAGCTTTCTTT
D: TRBD2; V: TRBV29-1; length: 15; size: .; J: TRBJ2-2; CDR3: CSVVHVSGGAGELFF; DNA: TGCAGCGTCGTACACGTCAGCGGGGGTGCCGGGGAGCTGTTTTTT
D: .; V: TRBV7-8; length: 15; size: .; J: TRBJ2-7; CDR3: CASSLNRDWTYEQYF; DNA: TGTGCCAGCAGCTTAAACCGGGACTGGACCTACGAGCAGTACTTC
D: TRBD1; V: TRBV4-1; length: 15; size: once; J: TRBJ2-7; CDR3: CASSQSDRPAYEQYF; DNA: TGCGCCAGCAGCCAATCGGACAGGCCGGCCTACGAGCAGTACTTC
D: .; V: TRBV30; length: 11; size: .; J: TRBJ1-1; CDR3: CAWSVGPEAFF; DNA: TGTGCCTGGAGTGTAGGCCCTGAAGCTTTCTTT
D: .; V: TRBV5-6; length: 16; size: .; J: TRBJ1-2; CDR3: CASSLEGVMFNYGYTF; DNA: TGTGCCAGCAGCTTGGAGGGGGTAATGTTCAACTATGGCTACACCTTC
D: TRBD1; V: TRBV5-4; length: 15; size: once; J: TRBJ2-5; CDR3: CASRGTGGPQETQYF; DNA: TGTGCCAGCAGAGGAACAGGGGGACCACAAGAGACCCAGTACTTC
D: .; V: TRBV18; length: 15; size: once; J: TRBJ1-5; CDR3: CASSPPPGSNQPQHF; DNA: TGTGCCAGCTCACCACCGCCAGGGAGCAATCAGCCCCAGCATTTT
D: .; V: TRBV14; length: 14; size: once; J: TRBJ1-2; CDR3: CASSLVTQGGGYTF; DNA: TGTGCCAGCAGCCTCGTAACCCAGGGAGGCGGCTACACCTTC
D: .; V: TRBV11-2; length: 14; size: .; J: TRBJ1-1; CDR3: CASRESRGNTEAFF; DNA: TGTGCCAGCAGAGAGTCGAGGGGGAACACTGAAGCTTTCTTT
D: TRBD1; V: TRBV29-1; length: 12; size: .; J: TRBJ1-2; CDR3: CSATGQGNGYTF; DNA: TGCAGCGCCACCGGACAGGGGAATGGCTACACCTTC
D: .; V: TRBV7-2; length: 19; size: .; J: TRBJ1-3; CDR3: CASSSRGDVRAISGNTIYF; DNA: TGTGCCAGCAGCTCCCGAGGAGACGTCCGTGCGATCTCTGGAAACACCATATATTTT
D: .; V: TRBV5-1; length: 14; size: .; J: TRBJ1-1; CDR3: CASRTGPALTEAFF; DNA: TGCGCCAGCAGGACGGGCCCAGCCCTAACTGAAGCTTTCTTT
D: TRBD1; V: TRBV7-8; length: 16; size: .; J: TRBJ1-5; CDR3: CASSPRQGISNQPQHF; DNA: TGTGCCAGCAGCCCCCGACAGGGAATAAGCAATCAGCCCCAGCATTTT
D: .; V: TRBV18; length: 13; size: .; J: TRBJ1-2; CDR3: CASSPREVYGYTF; DNA: TGTGCCAGCTCACCTAGGGAGGTCTATGGCTACACCTTC
D: .; V: TRBV13; length: 14; size: .; J: TRBJ2-7; CDR3: CASSLAGRSYEQYF; DNA: TGTGCCAGCAGCTTAGCCGGCAGGTCCTACGAGCAGTACTTC
D: TRBD1; V: TRBV6-4; length: 14; size: .; J: TRBJ1-6; CDR3: CASSDFPGGSPLHF; DNA: TGTGCCAGCAGTGACTTTCCAGGGGGATCACCCCTCCACTTT
D: .; V: TRBV7-2; length: 17; size: .; J: TRBJ1-5; CDR3: CASSFAPGPLYNQPQHF; DNA: TGTGCCAGCAGCTTCGCTCCGGGACCGCTCTACAATCAGCCCCAGCATTTT
D: TRBD1; V: TRBV5-8; length: 16; size: .; J: TRBJ2-5; CDR3: CASCRARGPFQETQYF; DNA: TGTGCCAGCTGTCGAGCGAGGGGGCCTTTCCAAGAGACCCAGTACTTC
D: .; V: TRBV7-2; length: 16; size: .; J: TRBJ1-1; CDR3: CASSLGRGPGTTEAFF; DNA: TGTGCCAGCAGCTTAGGTAGGGGACCGGGGACCACTGAAGCTTTCTTT
D: .; V: TRBV16; length: 12; size: .; J: TRBJ1-1; CDR3: CASSQSLTEAFF; DNA: TGTGCCAGCAGCCAATCCCTGACTGAAGCTTTCTTT
D: TRBD2; V: TRBV4-1; length: 20; size: once; J: TRBJ2-7; CDR3: CASSQGILRSSGGARNEQYF; DNA: TGCGCCAGCAGCCAAGGAATCCTTAGAAGTAGCGGGGGGGCTCGAAACGAGCAGTACTTC
D: .; V: TRBV9; length: 15; size: once; J: TRBJ2-2; CDR3: CASSHPGAFTGELFF; DNA: TGTGCCAGCAGCCATCCCGGGGCGTTCACCGGGGAGCTGTTTTTT
D: .; V: TRBV11-2; length: 16; size: .; J: TRBJ2-7; CDR3: CASSVRWGSEWGEQYF; DNA: TGTGCCAGCAGCGTTAGGTGGGGCTCAGAGTGGGGCGAGCAGTACTTC
D: TRBD1; V: TRBV6-5; length: 15; size: .; J: TRBJ1-1; CDR3: CASSYPGQREKGAFF; DNA: TGTGCCAGCAGTTACCCGGGACAGCGGGAGAAAGGGGCTTTCTTT
D: .; V: TRBV6-6; length: 15; size: .; J: TRBJ1-5; CDR3: CASRYQGSGNQPQHF; DNA: TGTGCCAGCAGGTATCAGGGAAGCGGCAATCAGCCCCAGCATTTT
D: .; V: TRBV5-8; length: 14; size: .; J: TRBJ1-2; CDR3: CASSRPKGPWGYTF; DNA: TGTGCCAGCAGCCGACCGAAGGGGCCATGGGGCTACACCTTC
D: .; V: TRBV7-2; length: 14; size: .; J: TRBJ1-2; CDR3: CASSLAIQGDGYTF; DNA: TGTGCCAGCAGCTTAGCTATACAGGGTGATGGCTACACCTTC
D: .; V: TRBV7-9; length: 16; size: .; J: TRBJ1-6; CDR3: CASSQQGRSYNSPLHF; DNA: TGTGCCAGCAGCCAACAGGGCCGCTCCTATAATTCACCCCTCCACTTT
D: TRBD1; V: TRBV5-6; length: 15; size: .; J: TRBJ1-2; CDR3: CASNIRTGNYYGYTF; DNA: TGTGCCAGCAATATTAGGACAGGCAATTACTATGGCTACACCTTC
D: .; V: TRBV6-5; length: 13; size: .; J: TRBJ2-4; CDR3: CASSRQRQNIQYF; DNA: TGTGCCAGCAGTCGACAGAGGCAAAACATTCAGTACTTC
D: .; V: TRBV27; length: 13; size: .; J: TRBJ1-2; CDR3: CASSLARDYGYTF; DNA: TGTGCCAGCAGTTTGGCCAGAGACTATGGCTACACCTTC
D: .; V: TRBV28; length: 16; size: .; J: TRBJ1-1; CDR3: CASAGAGAGENTEAFF; DNA: TGTGCCAGCGCAGGGGCCGGTGCAGGGGAGAACACTGAAGCTTTCTTT
D: .; V: TRBV15; length: 16; size: .; J: TRBJ1-3; CDR3: CATSRPLGGSGNTIYF; DNA: TGTGCCACCAGCAGACCCCTTGGGGGCTCTGGAAACACCATATATTTT
D: .; V: TRBV5-6; length: 14; size: .; J: TRBJ2-7; CDR3: CASSPGTNFYEQYF; DNA: TGTGCCAGCAGCCCGGGAACTAATTTCTACGAGCAGTACTTC
D: .; V: TRBV19; length: 19; size: .; J: TRBJ2-6; CDR3: CASSNRLIGRSSGANVLTF; DNA: TGTGCCAGTAGTAACCGTCTAATAGGACGGAGCTCTGGGGCCAACGTCCTGACTTTC
D: TRBD1; V: TRBV15; length: 15; size: .; J: TRBJ1-6; CDR3: CATSRFRDSDSPLHF; DNA: TGTGCCACCAGCAGATTCCGGGACAGCGATTCACCCCTCCACTTT
D: .; V: TRBV5-1; length: 15; size: .; J: TRBJ1-2; CDR3: CASSLVAGTGTGYTF; DNA: TGCGCCAGCAGCTTGGTCGCCGGCACAGGGACGGGCTACACCTTC
D: .; V: TRBV7-2; length: 13; size: .; J: TRBJ1-1; CDR3: CASSRNPYTEAFF; DNA: TGTGCCAGCAGCCGAAACCCCTACACTGAAGCTTTCTTT
D: TRBD1; V: TRBV7-9; length: 16; size: .; J: TRBJ2-5; CDR3: CASSLLGTVGQETQYF; DNA: TGTGCCAGCAGCTTATTAGGGACAGTGGGACAAGAGACCCAGTACTTC